One sample yielded the 17 T cell receptor beta chains listed below, sequenced in a study of T-cell memory formation after mild COVID-19. TCRdb re-derived calls from the 5' RACE reads in MiXCR, one entry per CDR3 protein. Here the sample spans about 90,000 distinct CDR3 sequences, roughly an eighth being singletons. Source material: PBMCs or a T cell subset sorted from them (not recorded which). Receptor source: an adult woman who had mild COVID-19 (a few samples of this study predate the infection). Cell type and time point are not known.

This chain links TRBV20-1 with TRBJ2-1; unclear D gene. This CDR3 has 12 residues. V lost 1 base to trimming and J lost 10 bases, with 11 bases between them. CDR1 is DFQATT and CDR2 is SNEGSKA in the germline V gene (reference sequence). DNA for the CDR3: TGCAGTGCTAGAGCTGGGGAAGGGGAGCAGTTCTTC. This sequence encodes CSARAGEGEQFF.

This clonotype was found once. The chain couples TRBV9 to TRBJ2-3; D unresolved. The germline gives CDR1 SGDLS, CDR2 YYNGEE. The CDR3 has 16 amino acids. V lost 4 bases and J lost 0, with 15 bases in between. The CDR3 region has the DNA TGTGCCAGCAGCTCCTTGGGATTTTCTAGCACAGATACGCAGTATTTT. Amino acid sequence: CASSSLGFSSTDTQYF.

V and J are TRBV7-6 and TRBJ2-5, with D hard to call. CDR1 is SGHVS, CDR2 FNYEAQ, per germline. The CDR3 loop spans 13 amino acids. V was cut by 5 bases and J by 1 base, with 8 bases left in between. CDR3 nucleotide sequence: TGTGCCAGCAGCCCTGGGATCCAAGAGACCCAGTACTTC. This gives the protein CASSPGIQETQYF.

In nucleotides, the CDR3 is TGCAGCGTTGAAGAGAGGGGGCGAGCTAAGGACATTCAGTACTTC. Amino acids: CSVEERGRAKDIQYF. This sequence joins TRBV29-1 and TRBJ2-4; 7 bases fit TRBD1. Per germline, CDR1 SQVTM and CDR2 ANQGSEA. The V gene end was trimmed by 0 bases and the J gene end by 8 bases; junction bases not matched to a gene: 10. This CDR3 contains 15 residues.

This clonotype was detected only a few times. The germline gene is not matched at one end of the junction; a read error may be the cause. The CDR3 spells CASTLGRQSSYEQYF. The DNA of the CDR3 is TGTGCCAGCACCTTGGGCAGGCAAAGCTCCTACGAGCAGTACTTC. This chain uses TRBV5-6 with TRBJ2-7; D not certain. The CDR3 sequence is 15 residues long. The germline V gene has CDR1 SGHDT and CDR2 YYEEEE.

This clonotype was seen only a few times. The V gene is TRBV7-9, the J gene TRBJ1-1, with D unresolved. V gave up 1 base and J gave up 5 bases, with 11 bases separating them. This CDR3 spans 14 amino acids. Germline CDR1 reads SEHNR; CDR2 reads FQNEAQ (reference sequence). CDR3 region: CASSLVSGGTEAFF. The CDR3 region has the DNA TGTGCCAGCAGCTTAGTATCGGGAGGGACTGAAGCTTTCTTT.

The chain uses TRBV29-1 and TRBJ2-6, with D hard to call. Per the germline V gene, CDR1 is SQVTM and CDR2 is ANQGSEA. V shed 0 bases and J shed 1 base, with 1 base lying between them. The CDR3 is 13 residues long. Written as DNA, the CDR3 is TGCAGCGTTGAAGATTCTGGGGCCAACGTCCTGACTTTC. Its translation: CSVEDSGANVLTF.

This clonotype was counted a few times. The chain is built from TRBV10-3 and TRBJ2-7; D call uncertain. The V gene's germline CDR1 is ENHRY and CDR2 SYGVKD. This CDR3 comprises 14 residues. V lost 0 bases and J 3 bases, leaving 9 bases between the germline ends. In nucleotides, the CDR3 is TGTGCCATCAGTGAGTCTAGACAAGGCTACGAGCAGTACTTC. Translation gives CAISESRQGYEQYF.

This clonotype was counted only a few times. This chain connects TRBV9 to TRBJ1-2, with D unclear. CDR3 length: 14 amino acids. Trimming pared 3 bases from V and 4 bases from J, leaving 13 bases between. Per germline, CDR1 SGDLS and CDR2 YYNGEE. The CDR3 DNA follows: TGTGCCAGCAGCGCCCAAATTTCGTCCTATGGCTACACCTTC. Its translation is CASSAQISSYGYTF.

This clonotype was seen a few times. This chain links TRBV29-1 with TRBJ1-3; D not resolved. The CDR3 contains 14 residues. The germline V gene has CDR1 SQVTM and CDR2 ANQGSEA. V lost 3 bases to trimming and J lost 4 bases, with 13 bases between them. Here the CDR3 reads CSVDSGTGGNTIYF. DNA for the CDR3: TGCAGCGTTGACTCCGGCACTGGAGGAAACACCATATATTTT.

This clonotype came up many times. V is TRBV4-1 and J is TRBJ2-3, with TRBD1 matching 11 bases. Trimming took 1 base from V and 4 from J; bases not matched to a gene: 7. CDR3 size: 17 residues. Germline-derived CDR1 and CDR2 are MGHRA and YSYEKL. The CDR3 protein is CASSQGLGTGGADTQYF. Written as DNA, the CDR3 is TGCGCCAGCAGCCAAGGCCTCGGGACAGGGGGAGCAGATACGCAGTATTTT.

This clonotype was seen many times. CDR3 sequence: CATSRATDTQYF. CDR3 in DNA: TGTGCCACCAGCAGGGCTACAGATACGCAGTATTTT. The rearrangement links TRBV15 to TRBJ2-3, with no clear D. Germline-derived CDR1 and CDR2 are LNHNV and YYDKDF (reference sequence). Trimming removed 3 bases from V and 3 bases from J, with 4 bases in between. This CDR3 spans 12 amino acids.

A few counts support this clonotype. J is TRBJ1-6 and V is TRBV20-1, with D possibly being TRBD1 (6 bases). The CDR3 runs to 14 residues. V was trimmed by 2 bases and J by 10 bases, leaving 15 bases between them. The germline gives CDR1 DFQATT, CDR2 SNEGSKA (reference sequence). CDR3 DNA: TGCAGTGCTAGAAAGGGACAATTGCTCTCACCCCTCCACTTT. Its protein is CSARKGQLLSPLHF.

This clonotype was picked up a small number of times. J is TRBJ2-3 and V is TRBV7-2; 7 positions agree with TRBD2. The CDR3 runs to 15 residues. J was trimmed by 0 bases and V by 2 bases; bases with no gene match: 2. CDR1 is SGHTA, CDR2 FQGNSA, per germline. The CDR3 DNA reads as TGTGCCAGCAGCTTAAGCGGGATTAGCACAGATACGCAGTATTTT. It codes for CASSLSGISTDTQYF.

V is TRBV7-9 and J is TRBJ2-2; D ambiguous. V was clipped by 3 bases and J by 7 bases, with 6 bases between them. Germline CDR1 SEHNR, CDR2 FQNEAQ (reference sequence). The CDR3 is 12 amino acids. CDR3 in DNA: TGTGCCAGCAGCTTGGATAACGGGGAGCTGTTTTTT. Its translation: CASSLDNGELFF. Full variable domain (missing parts from reference TRBV7-9 and TRBJ2-2): DTGVSQNPRHKITKRGQNVTFRCDPISEHNRLYWYRQTLGQGPEFLTYFQNEAQLEKSRLLSDRFSAERPKGSFSTLEIQRTEQGDSAMYLCASSLDNGELFFGEGSRLTVL.

In its sample, this clonotype ranks as medium-sized. This chain joins TRBV2 and TRBJ2-7, with a weak D call TRBD2 (5 bases). The CDR3 spans 17 residues. CDR1 is SNHLY and CDR2 is FYNNEI in the germline V gene. V was clipped by 2 bases and J by 3 bases, with 20 bases between them. This CDR3 reads CASSERGLVLRFYEQYF. The CDR3, as DNA: TGTGCCAGCAGTGAAAGAGGGCTAGTTCTCCGTTTCTACGAGCAGTACTTC.

The chain carries TRBV12-3 or TRBV12-4 and TRBJ2-5; the D is unclear. With 6 bases removed from V and 4 bases from J, the gap between germline ends came to 6 bases. This CDR3 contains 11 residues. The CDR3 protein is CASRLAETQYF. The CDR3 nucleotides are TGTGCCAGCAGGCTCGCAGAGACCCAGTACTTC.